The clone carrying this T cell receptor beta chain was counted only a few times. Its antigen is undetermined. The time point is: cycle 4 day 1 (C4D1), after 6 weeks of nivolumab. Every patient was affected by relapse after autologous stem cell transplantation, while exposure to brentuximab vedotin was not uniform. The CDR3 has 16 amino acids. From germline, CDR1 is SGHDT and CDR2 YYEEEE. The junction had 6 bases not matched to a gene; V was cut back by 0 bases and J by 7 bases. This sample was included in a study of PD-1 blockade in classical Hodgkin lymphoma. About the study: Patients in the cohort were put on intravenous nivolumab, 3 mg/kg every 2 weeks.

The study's findings and limits: Compared with healthy donors, newly diagnosed patients reportedly showed lower baseline TCR diversity. Prior therapy or disease activity may underlie the repertoire differences, whose causes remain undefined. Complete responders possessed baseline diversity comparable to newly diagnosed patients.

Sequenced by immunoSEQ multiplex PCR; TCRdb stores in-frame clones only, minus some. This sample yields 45,000 to 60,000 clones, of which 80% are seen a single time; 19% belongs to the top ten. The clonotype comes from a human donor with classical Hodgkin lymphoma. Sequencing was performed on peripheral blood mononuclear cells (PBMCs), taken before the fourth cycle of nivolumab. V and J are TRBV5-6 and TRBJ1-6, with 8 bases fitting TRBD1. Written as DNA, the CDR3 is TGTGCCAGCAGCTTGGTCTCTAGGGACAGGAATTCACCCCTCCACTTT. Residues: CASSLVSRDRNSPLHF.